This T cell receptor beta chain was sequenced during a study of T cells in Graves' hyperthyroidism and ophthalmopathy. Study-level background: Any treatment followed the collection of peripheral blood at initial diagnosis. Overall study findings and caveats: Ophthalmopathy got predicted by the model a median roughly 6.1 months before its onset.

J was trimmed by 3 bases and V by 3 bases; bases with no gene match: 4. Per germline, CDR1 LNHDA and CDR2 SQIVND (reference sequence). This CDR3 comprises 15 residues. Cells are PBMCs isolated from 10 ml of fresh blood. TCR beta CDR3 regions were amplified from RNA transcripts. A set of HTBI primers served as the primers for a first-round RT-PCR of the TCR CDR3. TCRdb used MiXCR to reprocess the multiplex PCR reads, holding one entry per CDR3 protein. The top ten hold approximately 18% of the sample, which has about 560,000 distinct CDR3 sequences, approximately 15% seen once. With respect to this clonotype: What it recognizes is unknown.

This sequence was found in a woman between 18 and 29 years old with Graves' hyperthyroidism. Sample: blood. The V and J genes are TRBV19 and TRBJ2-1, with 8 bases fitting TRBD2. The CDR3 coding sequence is TGTGCCAGTAGTATTTTCACTAGCGGCTACAATGAGCAGTTCTTC. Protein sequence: CASSIFTSGYNEQFF.